This T cell receptor (beta chain) was documented in a study of tumor-infiltrating lymphocytes in oesophageal squamous cell carcinoma. TCRdb ran MiXCR on the PCR reads and lists one entry per CDR3 protein. This sample has nearly 9,000 distinct CDR3 sequences, with 66% found just once. CDR3 size: 16 residues. CDR1 and CDR2 (germline): SGHVS, FQNEAQ. V is TRBV7-8 and J is TRBJ2-7; D unresolved. Gene TRBJ2-1 matches the end of the DNA better, so the J call may be wrong. The TCR originated in a female donor with esophageal squamous cell carcinoma. Sequencing was done on a sample of esophageal tumor tissue. The chain's CDR3 is CASSLAGGVRHNEQFF. In DNA form, the CDR3 reads TGTGCCAGCAGCTTAGCGGGCGGAGTGCGGCACAATGAGCAGTTCTTC.